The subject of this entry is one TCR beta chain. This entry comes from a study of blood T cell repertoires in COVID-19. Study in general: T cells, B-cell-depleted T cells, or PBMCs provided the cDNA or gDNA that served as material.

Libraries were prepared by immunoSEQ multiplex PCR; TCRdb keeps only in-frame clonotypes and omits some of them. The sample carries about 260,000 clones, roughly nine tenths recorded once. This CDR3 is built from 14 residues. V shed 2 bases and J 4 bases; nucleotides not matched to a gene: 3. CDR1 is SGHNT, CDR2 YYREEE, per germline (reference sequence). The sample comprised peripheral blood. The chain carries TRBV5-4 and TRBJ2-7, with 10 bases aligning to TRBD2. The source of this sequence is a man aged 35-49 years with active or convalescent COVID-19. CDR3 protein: CASSLAGGPYEQYF. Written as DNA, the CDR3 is TGTGCCAGCAGCTTAGCGGGAGGGCCGTACGAGCAGTACTTC.